The T cell receptor (beta chain) described here comes from a study of OX40 agonist ivuxolimab in advanced cancers. Across the study: Patient treatment consisted of intravenous ivuxolimab administration every 2 weeks at 0.01 to 10 mg/kg. Participants, 82.7% male, averaged roughly 55 years of age, ranging from about 23 to 80.

Germline V lookup: CDR1 LGHNA, CDR2 YNFKEQ. This CDR3 contains 16 residues. The assay was immunoSEQ multiplex PCR, and TCRdb's table has in-frame clones only and misses some. The table shows some 60,000 clones, with around 87% occurring only once. Worth noting for this clone: The junction does not match germline at one end; this may be a read error.

The chain has TRBV4-2 and TRBJ1-2; 10 nucleotides align to TRBD1. Material: CD4+ or CD8+ T cells sorted from blood, obtained in a trial of the OX40 agonist ivuxolimab. The sequence derives from an adult with an advanced solid tumor such as melanoma, head and neck, liver or kidney cancer. The CDR3 nucleotides are TGTGCCAGCAGCCAAGATCGGGACAGGGGTAACTTTGGCTACACCTTC. It encodes CASSQDRDRGNFGYTF.